The clone carrying this TCR beta chain was detected a few times. The sample belongs to a study of T cell repertoires in cytomegalovirus infection. TCRdb re-called the reads with MiXCR, one entry per CDR3 protein. The sample shows more than 400,000 distinct CDR3 sequences, roughly 29% of them seen only once. The V end was cut by 0 bases, the J end by 5 bases, with 10 bases between. The CDR3 is 15 residues long. Germline V gives CDR1 LGHNA, CDR2 YSLEER. Source material: PBMCs. The J gene is TRBJ2-2, the V gene TRBV4-3; D gene ambiguous. The TCR comes from a human donor in good health (CMV status not recorded). Some clones in this sample may be carry-over from other donors' samples. CDR3 in DNA: TGCGCCAGCAGCCAAGATTTCATAGGAACCGGGGAGCTGTTTTTT. Translated, it gives CASSQDFIGTGELFF.